A selection of T cell receptor beta chains follows, all from one sample in a study of T cell responses to AZD1222 COVID-19 vaccine. Data came from immunoSEQ multiplex PCR; TCRdb stores just in-frame clones and leaves some out. In the table there are approximately 150,000 clones, approximately 91% of which are singletons. Here the sequenced sample was peripheral blood, taken 28 days after the second AZD1222 dose. The receptors were gathered from an adult who received the AZD1222 COVID-19 vaccine. Each CDR3 is given with its conserved first and last residue. Each record gives: V gene, J gene, CDR3 protein.

v_gene: TRBV10-3
j_gene: TRBJ1-2
CDR3aa: CAISETGTGHYGYTF

v_gene: TRBV7-9
j_gene: TRBJ1-2
CDR3aa: CASSLGSRDGYTF

v_gene: TRBV29-1
j_gene: TRBJ1-1
CDR3aa: CSVEALAGGMNTEAFF

v_gene: TRBV18
j_gene: TRBJ2-3
CDR3aa: CASSSARLDTQYF

v_gene: TRBV7-9
j_gene: TRBJ2-1
CDR3aa: CASSLVSGPRNEQFF

v_gene: TRBV6-1
j_gene: TRBJ2-5
CDR3aa: CASSEGRDWGGETQYF

v_gene: TRBV5-6
j_gene: TRBJ1-1
CDR3aa: CASKGQGFTEAFF

v_gene: TRBV7-6
j_gene: TRBJ1-2
CDR3aa: CASSLGQGPTNYGYTF

v_gene: TRBV14
j_gene: TRBJ1-1
CDR3aa: CASSPQGRPNTEAFF

v_gene: TRBV9
j_gene: TRBJ2-7
CDR3aa: CASSVGLAGGIPPYEQYF

v_gene: TRBV7-3
j_gene: TRBJ2-2
CDR3aa: CASSSPGQGATGELFF

v_gene: TRBV27
j_gene: TRBJ1-2
CDR3aa: CASSYGTGAAYGYTF

v_gene: TRBV29-1
j_gene: TRBJ2-7
CDR3aa: CSVGVALSSYEQYF

v_gene: TRBV12-3/TRBV12-4
j_gene: TRBJ1-3
CDR3aa: CASSPSSGNTIYF

v_gene: TRBV7-3
j_gene: TRBJ2-2
CDR3aa: CASSRTGNTGELFF

v_gene: TRBV9
j_gene: TRBJ1-5
CDR3aa: CASSPRAGVNQPQHF

v_gene: TRBV2
j_gene: TRBJ2-3
CDR3aa: CASRDYRDRGGGDTQYF

v_gene: TRBV7-9
j_gene: TRBJ1-2
CDR3aa: CASTPGGETNYGYTF

v_gene: TRBV15
j_gene: TRBJ1-5
CDR3aa: CATSRDLEGRAGQPQHF

v_gene: TRBV7-9
j_gene: TRBJ2-3
CDR3aa: CASSLRTSTDTQYF

v_gene: TRBV5-1
j_gene: TRBJ1-6
CDR3aa: CASSLSGQGPSPLHF

v_gene: TRBV27
j_gene: TRBJ2-2
CDR3aa: CASSFTQGTGELFF

v_gene: TRBV6-5
j_gene: TRBJ1-1
CDR3aa: CASSPPTQGATEAFF

v_gene: TRBV7-2
j_gene: TRBJ2-1
CDR3aa: CASSLAGLAVSYNEQFF

v_gene: TRBV27
j_gene: TRBJ1-2
CDR3aa: CASSSGLGQDTF

v_gene: TRBV4-1
j_gene: TRBJ1-5
CDR3aa: CASSQDRRSQPQHF

v_gene: TRBV7-9
j_gene: TRBJ1-6
CDR3aa: CASSKNREPNSPLHF